The sequence of this T cell receptor beta chain was determined in a study of early T cells in non-severe SARS-CoV-2 infection. As for the study in general: It was bulk RNA from unsorted whole blood that was sequenced, and the chains were unpaired.

As to this clonotype: The antigen remains undetermined.

Deletions cut 11 bases from V and 5 bases from J, with 18 bases between. This CDR3 has 13 residues. CDR1 is SGHVS, CDR2 FNYEAQ, per germline. General study results and limits: VDJdb matching, biased toward anti-spike CD8 responses, missed private and CD4 specificities.

Unique molecular identifiers were affixed to single, distinct cDNA molecules. TCRdb fed the 5' RACE reads into MiXCR, producing one record per CDR3 protein. The sample holds tens of thousands of distinct CDR3 sequences, 5% to 6% seen once. Sequences were derived from whole blood, sampled at baseline. This chain uses TRBV7-6 with TRBJ1-2; D might be TRBD1 (6 bases). This sequence originates from an adult who was a healthcare worker with PCR-confirmed SARS-CoV-2 infection or an uninfected control (not recorded which). Here the CDR3 DNA reads TGTGCCGCACGGGACCGGGACACTTATGGCTACACCTTC. As protein: CAARDRDTYGYTF.